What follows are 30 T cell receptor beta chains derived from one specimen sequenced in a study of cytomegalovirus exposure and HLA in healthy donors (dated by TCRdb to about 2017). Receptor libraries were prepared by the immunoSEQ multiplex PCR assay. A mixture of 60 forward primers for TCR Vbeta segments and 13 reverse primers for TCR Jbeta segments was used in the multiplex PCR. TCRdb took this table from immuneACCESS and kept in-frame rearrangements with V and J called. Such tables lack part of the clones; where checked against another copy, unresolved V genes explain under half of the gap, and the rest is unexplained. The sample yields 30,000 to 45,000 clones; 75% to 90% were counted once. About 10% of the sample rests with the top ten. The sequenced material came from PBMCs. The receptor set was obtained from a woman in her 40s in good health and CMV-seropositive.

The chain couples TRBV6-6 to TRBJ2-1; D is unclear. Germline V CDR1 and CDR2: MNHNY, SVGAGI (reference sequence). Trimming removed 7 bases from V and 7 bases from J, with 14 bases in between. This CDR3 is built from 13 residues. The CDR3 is CASTWAVRNEQFF. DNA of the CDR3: TGTGCCAGCACATGGGCAGTAAGGAATGAGCAGTTCTTC.

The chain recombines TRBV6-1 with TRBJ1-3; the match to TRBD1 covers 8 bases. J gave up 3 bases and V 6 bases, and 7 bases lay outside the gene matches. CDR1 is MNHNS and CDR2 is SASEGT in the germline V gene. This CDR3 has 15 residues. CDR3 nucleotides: TGTGCCAGCAGAATTCAGGGGGCGTATGGAAACACCATATATTTT. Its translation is CASRIQGAYGNTIYF.

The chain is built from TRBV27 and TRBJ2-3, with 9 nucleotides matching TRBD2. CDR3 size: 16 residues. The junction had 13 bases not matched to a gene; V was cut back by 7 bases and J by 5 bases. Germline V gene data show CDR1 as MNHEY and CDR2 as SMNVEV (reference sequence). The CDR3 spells CASTIGAGGPVDTQYF. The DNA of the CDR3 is TGTGCCAGCACCATCGGGGCGGGGGGGCCTGTAGATACGCAGTATTTT.

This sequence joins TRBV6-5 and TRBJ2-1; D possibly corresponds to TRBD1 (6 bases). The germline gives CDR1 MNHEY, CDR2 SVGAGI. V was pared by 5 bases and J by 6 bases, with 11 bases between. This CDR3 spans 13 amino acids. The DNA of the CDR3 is TGTGCCAGCAGTCAGGGGAACCGCAATGAGCAGTTCTTC. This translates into CASSQGNRNEQFF.

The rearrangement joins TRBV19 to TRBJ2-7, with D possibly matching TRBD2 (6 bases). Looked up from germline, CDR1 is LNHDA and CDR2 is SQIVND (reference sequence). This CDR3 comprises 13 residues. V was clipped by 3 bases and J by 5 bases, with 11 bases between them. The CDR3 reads CASSMRRGHEQYF. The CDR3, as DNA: TGTGCCAGTAGTATGCGGAGGGGCCACGAGCAGTACTTC.

The CDR3 sequence: CASSKTGRHGYTF. As DNA, the CDR3 is TGTGCCAGTAGTAAGACAGGCCGTCATGGCTACACCTTC. The chain links TRBV19 to TRBJ1-2; TRBD1 might be the D (6 bases). V was cut by 4 bases and J by 6 bases, with 12 bases left in between. The CDR3 is 13 amino acids. The germline V gene has CDR1 LNHDA and CDR2 SQIVND (reference sequence).

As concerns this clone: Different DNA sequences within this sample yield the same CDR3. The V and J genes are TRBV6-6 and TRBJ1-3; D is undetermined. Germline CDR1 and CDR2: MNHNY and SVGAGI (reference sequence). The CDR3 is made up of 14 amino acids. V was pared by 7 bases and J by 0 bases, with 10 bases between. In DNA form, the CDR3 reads TGTGCCAGCAAGTGGGAGTACTCTGGAAACACCATATATTTT. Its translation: CASKWEYSGNTIYF.

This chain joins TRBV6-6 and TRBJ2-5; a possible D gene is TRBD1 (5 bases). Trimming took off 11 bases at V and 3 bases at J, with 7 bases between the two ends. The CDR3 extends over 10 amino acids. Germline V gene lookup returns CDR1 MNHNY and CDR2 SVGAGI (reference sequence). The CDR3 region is CALGEETQYF. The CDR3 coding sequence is TGTGCCCTAGGGGAAGAGACCCAGTACTTC.

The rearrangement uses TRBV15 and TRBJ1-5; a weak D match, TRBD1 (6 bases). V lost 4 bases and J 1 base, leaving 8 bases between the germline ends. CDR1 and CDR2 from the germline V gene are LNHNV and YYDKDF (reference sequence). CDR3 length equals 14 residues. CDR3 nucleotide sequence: TGTGCCACCAGCACCAGGGGAAGCAATCAGCCCCAGCATTTT. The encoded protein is CATSTRGSNQPQHF.

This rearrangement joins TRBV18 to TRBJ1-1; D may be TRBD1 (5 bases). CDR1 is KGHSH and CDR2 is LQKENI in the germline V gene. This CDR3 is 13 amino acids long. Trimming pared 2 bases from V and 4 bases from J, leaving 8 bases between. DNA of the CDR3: TGTGCCAGCTCACCAAGAAGGGGCACTGAAGCTTTCTTT. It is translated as CASSPRRGTEAFF.

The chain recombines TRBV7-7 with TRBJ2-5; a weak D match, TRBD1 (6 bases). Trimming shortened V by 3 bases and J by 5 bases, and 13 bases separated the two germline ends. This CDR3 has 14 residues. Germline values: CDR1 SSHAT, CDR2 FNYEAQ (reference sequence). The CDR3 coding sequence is TGTGCCAGCAGCTTGGGCTCCACAGGGGAGACCCAGTACTTC. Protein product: CASSLGSTGETQYF.

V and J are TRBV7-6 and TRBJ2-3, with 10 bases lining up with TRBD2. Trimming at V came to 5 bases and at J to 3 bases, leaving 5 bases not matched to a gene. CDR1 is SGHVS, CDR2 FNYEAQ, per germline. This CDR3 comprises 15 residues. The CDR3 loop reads CASSRSGGATDTQYF. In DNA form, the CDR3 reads TGTGCCAGCAGCCGAAGCGGGGGGGCAACAGATACGCAGTATTTT.

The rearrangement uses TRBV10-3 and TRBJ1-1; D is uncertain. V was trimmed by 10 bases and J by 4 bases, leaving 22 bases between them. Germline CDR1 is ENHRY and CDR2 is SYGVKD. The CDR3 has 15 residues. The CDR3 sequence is CATTTNTPDRTEAFF. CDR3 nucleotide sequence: TGTGCCACCACAACTAACACGCCTGACCGCACTGAAGCTTTCTTT.

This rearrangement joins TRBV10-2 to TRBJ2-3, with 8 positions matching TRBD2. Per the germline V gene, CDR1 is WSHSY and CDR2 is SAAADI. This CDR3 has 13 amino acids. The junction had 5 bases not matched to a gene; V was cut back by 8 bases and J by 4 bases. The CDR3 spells CASEVAGSDTQYF. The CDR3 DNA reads TGCGCCAGCGAGGTAGCGGGGTCAGATACGCAGTATTTT.

The CDR3 nucleotides read TGTGCCAGTAGTATGGGGACAGGGGAGGAGACCCAGTACTTC. Translating it yields CASSMGTGEETQYF. The rearrangement uses TRBV19 and TRBJ2-5; 10 nucleotides line up with TRBD1. Germline V gene data show CDR1 as LNHDA and CDR2 as SQIVND (reference sequence). After removal of 3 bases from V and 5 bases from J, the junction contained 3 bases not matched to a gene. This CDR3 region has 14 residues.

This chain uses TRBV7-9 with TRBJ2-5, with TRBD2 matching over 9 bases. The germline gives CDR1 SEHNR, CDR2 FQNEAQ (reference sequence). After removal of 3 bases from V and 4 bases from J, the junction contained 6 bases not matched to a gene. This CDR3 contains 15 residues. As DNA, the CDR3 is TGTGCCAGCAGCTTGGGAAAACTAGCGGGAGAGACCCAGTACTTC. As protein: CASSLGKLAGETQYF.

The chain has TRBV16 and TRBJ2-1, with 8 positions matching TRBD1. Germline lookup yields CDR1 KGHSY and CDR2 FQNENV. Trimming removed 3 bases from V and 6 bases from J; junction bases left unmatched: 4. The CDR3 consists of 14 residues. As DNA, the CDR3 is TGTGCCAGCAGCCACCCCGGGACAGGCAATGAGCAGTTCTTC. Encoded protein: CASSHPGTGNEQFF.

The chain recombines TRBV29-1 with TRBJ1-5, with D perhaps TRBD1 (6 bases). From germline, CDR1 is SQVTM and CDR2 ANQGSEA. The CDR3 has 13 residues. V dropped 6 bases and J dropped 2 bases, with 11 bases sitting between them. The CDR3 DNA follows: TGCAGCGTCGCCGGACAGCGCAATCAGCCCCAGCATTTT. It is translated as CSVAGQRNQPQHF. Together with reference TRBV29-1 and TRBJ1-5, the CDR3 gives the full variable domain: SAVISQKPSRDICQRGTSLTIQCQVDSQVTMMFWYRQQPGQSLTLIATANQGSEATYESGFVIDKFPISRPNLTFSTLTVSNMSPEDSSIYLCSVAGQRNQPQHFGDGTRLSIL.

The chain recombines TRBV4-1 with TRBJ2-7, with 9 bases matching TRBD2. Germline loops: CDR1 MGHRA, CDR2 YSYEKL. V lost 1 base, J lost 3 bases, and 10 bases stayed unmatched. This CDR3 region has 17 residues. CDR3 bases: TGCGCCAGCAGCCAAGTGGTTAGCGGGGGAGCCTACTACGAGCAGTACTTC. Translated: CASSQVVSGGAYYEQYF.

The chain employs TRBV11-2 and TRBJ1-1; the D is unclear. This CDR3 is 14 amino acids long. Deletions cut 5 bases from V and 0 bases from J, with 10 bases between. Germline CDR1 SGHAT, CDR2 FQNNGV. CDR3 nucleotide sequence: TGTGCCAGCAGCCCAATGTCAATGAACACTGAAGCTTTCTTT. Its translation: CASSPMSMNTEAFF.

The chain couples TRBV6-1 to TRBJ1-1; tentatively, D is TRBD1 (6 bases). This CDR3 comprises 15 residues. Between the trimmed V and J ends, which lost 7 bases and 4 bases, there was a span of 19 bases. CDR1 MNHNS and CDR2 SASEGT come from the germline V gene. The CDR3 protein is CASNGQPVGGTEAFF. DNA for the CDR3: TGTGCCAGCAATGGACAGCCAGTCGGTGGCACTGAAGCTTTCTTT.

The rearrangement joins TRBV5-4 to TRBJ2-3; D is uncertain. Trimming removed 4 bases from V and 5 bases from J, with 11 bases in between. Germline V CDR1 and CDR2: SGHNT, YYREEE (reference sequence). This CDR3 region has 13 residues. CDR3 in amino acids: CASSEQIGDTQYF. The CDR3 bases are TGTGCCAGCAGCGAACAGATCGGAGATACGCAGTATTTT.

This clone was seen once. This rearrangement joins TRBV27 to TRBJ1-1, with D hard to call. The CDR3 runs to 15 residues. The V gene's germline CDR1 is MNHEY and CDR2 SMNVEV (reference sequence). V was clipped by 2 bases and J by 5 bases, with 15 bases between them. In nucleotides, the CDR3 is TGTGCCAGCAGTTTAGATCCAGGACTGTTTACTGAAGCTTTCTTT. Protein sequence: CASSLDPGLFTEAFF.

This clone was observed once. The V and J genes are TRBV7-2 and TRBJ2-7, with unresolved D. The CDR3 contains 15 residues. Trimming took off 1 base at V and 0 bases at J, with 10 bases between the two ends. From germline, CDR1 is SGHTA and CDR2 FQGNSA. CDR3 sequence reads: CASSLVDTHSYEQYF. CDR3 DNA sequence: TGTGCCAGCAGCTTAGTCGACACCCACTCCTACGAGCAGTACTTC. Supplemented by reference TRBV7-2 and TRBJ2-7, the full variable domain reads GAGVSQSPSNKVTEKGKDVELRCDPISGHTALYWYRQSLGQGLEFLIYFQGNSAPDKSGLPSDRFSAERTGGSVSTLTIQRTQQEDSAVYLCASSLVDTHSYEQYFGPGTRLTVT.

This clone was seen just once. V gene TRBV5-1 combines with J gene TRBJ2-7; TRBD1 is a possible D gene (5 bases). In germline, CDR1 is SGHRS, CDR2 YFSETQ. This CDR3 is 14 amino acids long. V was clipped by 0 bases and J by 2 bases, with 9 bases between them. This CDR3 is CASSLEQAAYEQYF. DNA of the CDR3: TGCGCCAGCAGCTTGGAACAGGCTGCCTACGAGCAGTACTTC.

DNA for the CDR3: TGTGCCAGCAGCTACGCTAATACAGGTCTCGGTCAGCCCCAGCATTTT. Its translation: CASSYANTGLGQPQHF. The chain recombines TRBV5-5 with TRBJ1-5, with TRBD1 as a possible D gene (5 bases). V lost 3 bases, J lost 6 bases, and 19 bases lay in between. CDR1 SGHKS and CDR2 YYEKEE come from the germline V gene (reference sequence). This CDR3 comprises 16 residues.

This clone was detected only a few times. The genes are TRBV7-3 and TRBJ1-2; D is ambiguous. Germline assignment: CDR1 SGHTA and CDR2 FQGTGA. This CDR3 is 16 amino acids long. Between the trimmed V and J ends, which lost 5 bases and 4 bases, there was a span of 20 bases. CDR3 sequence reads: CASSPRPLSNAYGYTF. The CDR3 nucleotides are TGTGCCAGCAGCCCCAGGCCCTTATCTAACGCCTATGGCTACACCTTC.

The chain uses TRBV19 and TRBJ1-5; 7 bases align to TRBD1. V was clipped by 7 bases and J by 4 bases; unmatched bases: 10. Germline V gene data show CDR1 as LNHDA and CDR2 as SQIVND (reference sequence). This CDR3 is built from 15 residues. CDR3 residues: CASNRQGIANQPQHF. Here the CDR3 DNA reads TGTGCCAGTAACCGACAGGGAATAGCGAATCAGCCCCAGCATTTT.

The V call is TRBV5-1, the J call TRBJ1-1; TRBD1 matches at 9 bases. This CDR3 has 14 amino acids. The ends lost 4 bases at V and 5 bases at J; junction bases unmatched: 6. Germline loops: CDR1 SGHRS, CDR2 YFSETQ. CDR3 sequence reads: CASSIGQGRTEAFF. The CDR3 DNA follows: TGCGCCAGCAGCATTGGACAGGGGAGGACTGAAGCTTTCTTT. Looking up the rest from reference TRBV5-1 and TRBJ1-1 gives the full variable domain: KAGVTQTPRYLIKTRGQQVTLSCSPISGHRSVSWYQQTPGQGLQFLFEYFSETQRNKGNFPGRFSGRQFSNSRSEMNVSTLELGDSALYLCASSIGQGRTEAFFGQGTRLTVV.

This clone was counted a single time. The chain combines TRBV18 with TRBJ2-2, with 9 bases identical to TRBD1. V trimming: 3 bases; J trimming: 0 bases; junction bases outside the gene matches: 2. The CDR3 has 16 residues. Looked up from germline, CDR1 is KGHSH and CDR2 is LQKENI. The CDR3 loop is CASSPGQGSNTGELFF. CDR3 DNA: TGTGCCAGCTCACCGGGACAGGGCTCGAACACCGGGGAGCTGTTTTTT.